The rows below give T cell receptor beta chains drawn from one sample of a study of shared clonotypes between healthy human individuals. Sequencing was performed with immunoSEQ multiplex PCR; in TCRdb, only in-frame clones are kept and a portion is missing. Of 1.5 million to 2.5 million clones detected, approximately 94% appear once; the ten largest clones hold more than 0.9%. The sequenced material came from naive CD8+ T cells sorted from blood. These receptor sequences come from a man between 18 and 29 years old in good health. The CDR3 runs from the conserved cysteine through the conserved F or W. The D gene is left open where the match is weak. A clone size is listed for some rows: how often the clone was seen (once, few, many), or a class if it is expanded.

CDR3nt	CDR3aa	abundance	j_gene	v_gene	len	d_gene
TGCGCCAGCAGCCTGAGCGGGAGCACAGATACGCAGTATTTT	CASSLSGSTDTQYF	.	TRBJ2-3	TRBV5-1	14	.
TGCGCCAGCAGCCAAGACGGGGGGTGGAATCAGCCCCAGCATTTT	CASSQDGGWNQPQHF	.	TRBJ1-5	TRBV4-1	15	.
TGTGCCAGCAGTTACTCCGGGAGCGGGAACTACGAGCAGTACTTC	CASSYSGSGNYEQYF	.	TRBJ2-7	TRBV6-6	15	TRBD2
TGTGCCAGCAGCGCAGGACACCTTAAGAACACTGAAGCTTTCTTT	CASSAGHLKNTEAFF	.	TRBJ1-1	TRBV9	15	.
TGTGCCAGCAGTGTTTCCGGGGGGGTCCACAATGAGCAGTTCTTC	CASSVSGGVHNEQFF	.	TRBJ2-1	TRBV2	15	TRBD2
TGTGCCAGCAGTGAAAGGTTGGGGACAGGGGCTAACTATGGCTACACCTTC	CASSERLGTGANYGYTF	.	TRBJ1-2	TRBV2	17	TRBD1
TGTGCCAGCAGTTTATACGGCGGGGGGGCAGCAGGCGAGACCCAGTACTTC	CASSLYGGGAAGETQYF	.	TRBJ2-5	TRBV27	17	TRBD2
TGTGCCAGCAGCTTAGCCCGGAGGCCTCTCAATGAGCAGTTCTTC	CASSLARRPLNEQFF	.	TRBJ2-1	TRBV7-6	15	.
TGCGCCAGCAGCCAAGATGTACCAGCGGGAGAGGAGGAGACCCAGTACTTC	CASSQDVPAGEEETQYF	.	TRBJ2-5	TRBV4-3	17	TRBD2
TGTGCCAGCAGTAACGTGGGGGCCTCCGGGGAGCTGTTTTTT	CASSNVGASGELFF	.	TRBJ2-2	TRBV28	14	.
TGTGCCAGCAGTGAAGCGCTTGTGAGGGGGGCCGGTGAAGCTTTCTTT	CASSEALVRGAGEAFF	.	TRBJ1-1	TRBV2	16	.
TGCGCCAGCAGTGACTACCGCACAGATACGCAGTATTTT	CASSDYRTDTQYF	.	TRBJ2-3	TRBV10-2	13	.
TGTGCCAGCAGCCCAGGACTAGCGGCATCCTACGAGCAGTACTTC	CASSPGLAASYEQYF	.	TRBJ2-7	TRBV9	15	TRBD2
TGCGCCAGCAGCCAAAATGGACAGGGACCGAACACTGAAGCTTTCTTT	CASSQNGQGPNTEAFF	.	TRBJ1-1	TRBV4-1	16	TRBD1
TGCAGCGTTGAAGATGGGGACAGGGCTTACGAGCAGTACTTC	CSVEDGDRAYEQYF	.	TRBJ2-7	TRBV29-1	14	TRBD1
TGTGCTAGTGGTTCTTCCCCCGCCCTAGCGGCAGATACGCAGTATTTT	CASGSSPALAADTQYF	.	TRBJ2-3	TRBV12-5	16	TRBD2
TGTGCCAGTAGGTACCGGGCGGGACAGGGATACGAGCAGTACTTC	CASRYRAGQGYEQYF	.	TRBJ2-7	TRBV19	15	TRBD1
TGTGCCAGCAGCTTTTATAGCGGGGGTAACACCGGGGAGCTGTTTTTT	CASSFYSGGNTGELFF	.	TRBJ2-2	TRBV11-2	16	TRBD2
TGCGCCAGCAGCTTGAGGACTTACAATGAGCAGTTCTTC	CASSLRTYNEQFF	.	TRBJ2-1	TRBV5-1	13	.
TGCGCCAGCAGCCCTTCAGGAGTCCTATCCGTACATGAGCAGTACTTC	CASSPSGVLSVHEQYF	once	TRBJ2-7	TRBV4-1	16	.
TGTGCCAGCAGTCGGGAGGATGAAGAGACCCAGTACTTC	CASSREDEETQYF	.	TRBJ2-5	TRBV28	13	TRBD2
TGTGCCAGCAGCTTTGCGGGACAGGGAATCGGAGCTTTCTTT	CASSFAGQGIGAFF	.	TRBJ1-1	TRBV5-6	14	TRBD1
TGTGCCAGCATCGGGACACCCGCCTACGAGCAGTACTTC	CASIGTPAYEQYF	.	TRBJ2-7	TRBV28	13	.
TGTGCCAGCAGCCCCGAACTAGCGGGGGCAGAGACCCAGTACTTC	CASSPELAGAETQYF	.	TRBJ2-5	TRBV11-2	15	TRBD2
TGCAGCGTCGCGGAGATAGGGGGGAACGAGCAGTACTTC	CSVAEIGGNEQYF	.	TRBJ2-7	TRBV29-1	13	.
TGCGCCAGCAGTGAGGGACTAGCGGACCTGCTCACAGATACGCAGTATTTT	CASSEGLADLLTDTQYF	.	TRBJ2-3	TRBV10-2	17	TRBD2
TGTGCCAGTAGTTTAAGCGAGAGGGGCCAAGAGACCCAGTACTTC	CASSLSERGQETQYF	.	TRBJ2-5	TRBV19	15	.
TGTGCCAGCAGCTCCTTCCCGTCGGACAGGAACACCGGGGAGCTGTTTTTT	CASSSFPSDRNTGELFF	.	TRBJ2-2	TRBV11-2	17	.
TGTGCCAGCAGCTTTCCAATGACGCCAGGCACAGATACGCAGTATTTT	CASSFPMTPGTDTQYF	once	TRBJ2-3	TRBV7-9	16	.
TGTGCCAGCAGCGTTTTCGGGACAAACAATGAGCAGTTCTTC	CASSVFGTNNEQFF	.	TRBJ2-1	TRBV11-2	14	.
TGTGCCAGCAGCTTGATTACCCCCGCAGGGTATTCACCCCTCCACTTT	CASSLITPAGYSPLHF	.	TRBJ1-6	TRBV5-6	16	.
TGTGCCAGCAGCTTAGAGTTAGGCTCTGGAAACACCATATATTTT	CASSLELGSGNTIYF	.	TRBJ1-3	TRBV7-9	15	.
TGTGCCAGTAGTATAGGGGGAGGGTGGCAGCCCCAGCATTTT	CASSIGGGWQPQHF	.	TRBJ1-5	TRBV19	14	.
TGTGCCAGCAGCCCCACCCTGTGGCAGGGTCTAGAGTCCTACGAGCAGTACTTC	CASSPTLWQGLESYEQYF	.	TRBJ2-7	TRBV7-8	18	.
TGCGCCAGCAGAGACAGGGGGTCCACCGGGGAGCTGTTTTTT	CASRDRGSTGELFF	.	TRBJ2-2	TRBV4-3	14	TRBD1
TGTGCCAGCAGTCCGACAGGGCTTTATGGCTACACCTTC	CASSPTGLYGYTF	.	TRBJ1-2	TRBV6-5	13	TRBD1
TGCGCCAGCAGCTTGGCTGGGGGAGTTTATGAGCAGTTCTTC	CASSLAGGVYEQFF	.	TRBJ2-1	TRBV5-1	14	.
TGTGCCAGCAGTACCCGACCCGACGGGGAGTTCTTC	CASSTRPDGEFF	.	TRBJ2-1	TRBV2	12	.
TGTGCCAGCAGAATAACAGGGGCCGGCGCTGAAGCTTTCTTT	CASRITGAGAEAFF	.	TRBJ1-1	TRBV2	14	TRBD1
TGTGCCAGCAGTGAAGAGACAAGGGGAGGTAACTATGGCTACACCTTC	CASSEETRGGNYGYTF	.	TRBJ1-2	TRBV2	16	.
TGTGCCAGCAGCGACAGGGGGATGGATGGCTACACCTTC	CASSDRGMDGYTF	.	TRBJ1-2	TRBV27	13	TRBD1
TGCGCCAGCAGCCAAGGCCCACTAGCGGGGGGGCCGGGTGATACGCAGTATTTT	CASSQGPLAGGPGDTQYF	.	TRBJ2-3	TRBV4-1	18	TRBD2
TGTGCCACCAGCATTCTTCTAGCGGACTACGAGCAGTACTTC	CATSILLADYEQYF	.	TRBJ2-7	TRBV15	14	TRBD2
TGTGCCAGCAGTTATATGGATACGCAGTATTTT	CASSYMDTQYF	once	TRBJ2-3	TRBV6-6	11	.
TGTGCCAGCAGCTTAACCGGAGGTGGCACTGAAGCTTTCTTT	CASSLTGGGTEAFF	.	TRBJ1-1	TRBV7-3	14	.
TGTGCCAGCGAAGGGGGGACAGGCTACGAGCAGTACTTC	CASEGGTGYEQYF	.	TRBJ2-7	TRBV7-9	13	TRBD1
TGTGCCAGCAGCTTGACGCAGGGGAATGAGCAGTTCTTC	CASSLTQGNEQFF	.	TRBJ2-1	TRBV5-4	13	.
TGCGCCAGCAGCCCCGGGACAGGGTATGGCTACACCTTC	CASSPGTGYGYTF	.	TRBJ1-2	TRBV5-1	13	TRBD1